This TCR beta chain stems from a study of cytomegalovirus exposure and HLA in healthy donors. Study-level information: Of the donors genotyped, about 410 in all, 75% to 90% fell in the Caucasian-associated ancestry cluster. Whole-study results and caveats: Three chains tied to CMV proved CMV antigen-specific in vitro.

All the people who gave samples were healthy bone marrow donors. Researchers ran the PCR with 60 Vbeta and 13 Jbeta primers. Clones were sequenced by immunoSEQ multiplex PCR, and TCRdb holds only the in-frame ones, with some missing. The data hold 170,000 or so clones, with 80% to 90% observed a single time. Concerning this clone: Its antigen remains unknown. The identical CDR3 is also encoded by other nucleotide sequences in the sample.

Germline-derived CDR1 and CDR2 are SNHLY and FYNNEI. CDR3 size: 16 residues. J lost 5 bases, V lost 1 base, and 9 bases had no gene match. The sequenced sample was PBMCs. This clonotype was sampled from a girl aged 10 to 17 in good health and CMV-seropositive. The chain links TRBV2 to TRBJ2-5, with 8 bases that match TRBD1. The CDR3 DNA reads as TGTGCCAGCAGTGAAGGCTCGGCAGGGGGCAGGGAGACCCAGTACTTC. Protein product: CASSEGSAGGRETQYF.